The sequence of this T cell receptor beta chain was determined in a study of blood T cell repertoires in COVID-19. About the study: The study drew acute and convalescent COVID-19 samples from the United States, Italy and Spain. From T cells, B-cell-depleted T cells, or PBMCs came the material, which was cDNA or gDNA.

This clone was seen only a few times. Profiled with immunoSEQ multiplex PCR; TCRdb holds only in-frame clones, not every one. The data contain fewer than 200,000 clones, around 83% of them singletons. Looked up from germline, CDR1 is SEHNR and CDR2 is FQNEAQ (reference sequence). The CDR3 extends over 13 amino acids. Trimming removed 0 bases from V and 2 bases from J, with 4 bases in between. The TCR comes from a human donor in a cohort sampled during active COVID-19. The V and J genes are TRBV7-9 and TRBJ1-2, with D hard to call. The sequencing sample was made of peripheral blood. The CDR3 spells CASSLAVNYGYTF. CDR3 nucleotides: TGTGCCAGCAGCTTAGCCGTGAACTATGGCTACACCTTC.